This T cell receptor (beta chain) was sequenced during a study of CD8 T cells in ankylosing spondylitis. This CDR3 has 14 amino acids. V was pared by 8 bases and J by 5 bases, with 19 bases between. Germline assignment: CDR1 MNHEY and CDR2 SMNVEV (reference sequence). It was by quantitative 5'-RACE with molecular barcodes that TCR beta libraries were made. A single record per CDR3 protein comes from TCRdb applying MiXCR to the 5' RACE reads. Of 500,000 to 650,000 distinct CDR3 sequences listed, roughly 5.2% were seen once; the top ten hold around 3.4%. This clonotype was detected ten times or more. What it recognizes is unknown. General study points: Typical of ankylosing spondylitis blood, it appeared, was a TCR beta motif of eight highly homologous variants. Earlier work had already found some motif variants in reactive arthritis synovial fluid and blood. Reportedly, significant enrichment of disease-linked clones occurred in matched ankylosing spondylitis synovial fluid.

This receptor was identified in a male donor with ankylosing spondylitis. The chain recombines TRBV27 with TRBJ2-7; a possible D gene is TRBD2 (6 bases). The material sequenced was blood, either unsorted or a sorted T cell fraction (not recorded which). The CDR3 region is CASGDKRTTNEQYF. CDR3 sequence (DNA): TGTGCCAGCGGCGATAAGCGGACTACTAACGAGCAGTACTTC.